Listed below are T cell receptor beta chains from one sample, sequenced in a study of blood T cell repertoires in COVID-19. Sequenced by immunoSEQ multiplex PCR; TCRdb stores in-frame clones only, minus some. The table lists a few hundred thousand clones, about 90% of them singletons, with approximately 1.9% in the top ten. The sequenced material came from PBMCs or T cells enriched from blood (not recorded which). Receptor source: a man between 40 and 49 years old in a cohort exposed to, infected with or recovered from COVID-19 (not recorded which). Both conserved end residues are part of each CDR3. Each record gives: clone size, V gene, J gene, D gene, CDR3 protein, CDR3 DNA. The D gene is left open where the match is weak. Clone size appears in some rows only: once, few, many, or a class for an expanded clone.

>NA|TRBV4-2|TRBJ2-2|TRBD2
CASSQETSGRATGELFF
TGTGCCAGCAGCCAGGAAACTAGCGGGAGGGCCACCGGGGAGCTGTTTTTT
>NA|TRBV19|TRBJ1-3|NA
CASRKERDTGNTIYF
TGTGCCAGTAGGAAGGAGAGGGATACTGGAAACACCATATATTTT
>NA|TRBV5-1|TRBJ2-5|TRBD2
CASSGETSGSATQYF
TGCGCCAGCAGCGGCGAGACTAGCGGGAGTGCGACCCAGTACTTC
>NA|TRBV18|TRBJ2-7|TRBD2
CASSPAYTSGRIWYEQYF
TGTGCCAGCTCACCAGCGTACACTAGCGGGAGGATCTGGTACGAGCAGTACTTC
>NA|TRBV29-1|TRBJ1-3|NA
CSLLARAGRSGNTIYF
TGCAGCTTACTCGCGAGGGCCGGACGCTCTGGAAACACCATATATTTT
>NA|TRBV3-1/TRBV3-2|TRBJ2-1|NA
CASSQEGRRHSPYNEQFF
TGTGCCAGCAGCCAAGAGGGCAGGCGTCACAGCCCGTACAATGAGCAGTTCTTC
>once|TRBV11-2|TRBJ2-5|NA
CASSHQETQYF
TGTGCCAGCAGCCATCAAGAGACCCAGTACTTC
>NA|TRBV7-9|TRBJ2-1|NA
CASSPRGSSYNEQFF
TGTGCCAGCAGCCCTAGGGGGAGCTCCTACAATGAGCAGTTCTTC
>NA|TRBV27|TRBJ1-1|NA
CASGGTEAFF
TGTGCCAGCGGGGGGACTGAAGCTTTCTTT
>NA|TRBV18|TRBJ1-1|NA
CASSLQPSPEAFF
TGTGCCAGCTCACTACAACCATCCCCTGAAGCTTTCTTT
>NA|TRBV5-1|TRBJ1-5|NA
CASSEGGRSQPQHF
TGCGCCAGCAGCGAAGGGGGTAGGAGTCAGCCCCAGCATTTT
>NA|TRBV6-5|TRBJ2-5|TRBD1
CASSRDREWETQYF
TGTGCCAGCAGCCGGGACAGGGAGTGGGAGACCCAGTACTTC
>NA|TRBV5-1|TRBJ2-7|NA
CASRRSVGGEQYF
TGCGCCAGCAGACGCTCGGTGGGGGGTGAGCAGTACTTC
>NA|TRBV5-1|TRBJ1-4|NA
CASRSGNEKLFF
TGCGCCAGCAGATCGGGGAATGAAAAACTGTTTTTT
>NA|TRBV3-1/TRBV3-2|TRBJ1-4|NA
CASSQAQTLDEKLFF
TGTGCCAGCAGCCAGGCCCAAACCCTGGATGAAAAACTGTTTTTT
>once|TRBV5-1|TRBJ2-7|TRBD2
CASSLGTSGSYEQYF
TGCGCCAGCAGCTTGGGGACTAGCGGATCCTACGAGCAGTACTTC
>few|TRBV29-1|TRBJ1-1|NA
CSSGRGNTEAFF
TGCAGCTCCGGCAGGGGTAACACTGAAGCTTTCTTT
>NA|TRBV7-9|TRBJ1-6|NA
CASSSGQYNSPLHF
TGTGCCAGCAGTTCCGGACAATATAATTCACCCCTCCACTTT
>NA|TRBV6-5|TRBJ2-1|TRBD2
CASRVSGPNYNEQFF
TGTGCCAGCAGGGTTAGCGGGCCCAATTACAATGAGCAGTTCTTC
>NA|TRBV27|TRBJ2-1|TRBD2
CASSLGTSGYNEQFF
TGTGCCAGCAGTTTAGGGACTAGCGGTTACAATGAGCAGTTCTTC
>NA|TRBV3-1/TRBV3-2|TRBJ1-3|NA
CASSQDRRSGNTIYF
TGTGCCAGCAGCCAAGATAGGAGGTCTGGAAACACCATATATTTT
>NA|TRBV5-1|TRBJ1-2|TRBD1
CASSLGTGGIGYTF
TGCGCCAGCAGCTTGGGGACAGGGGGCATTGGCTACACCTTC
>NA|TRBV19|TRBJ2-1|TRBD2
CASADGTSGYYNEQFF
TGTGCCAGCGCCGACGGGACTAGCGGGTACTACAATGAGCAGTTCTTC
>NA|TRBV5-5|TRBJ2-7|TRBD2
CASSTGLAAYYEQYF
TGTGCCAGCAGCACAGGACTAGCGGCCTACTACGAGCAGTACTTC
>NA|TRBV11-2|TRBJ2-7|TRBD2
CASSPRLAGDGEQYF
TGTGCCAGCAGCCCTCGACTAGCGGGAGACGGGGAGCAGTACTTC
>NA|TRBV5-1|TRBJ2-1|NA
CASSLRRGSYNEQFF
TGCGCCAGCAGCCTGAGGCGGGGTTCCTACAATGAGCAGTTCTTC
>NA|TRBV27|TRBJ2-7|NA
CASSSRGHEQYF
TGTGCCAGCTCCTCGCGGGGCCACGAGCAGTACTTC
>NA|TRBV9|TRBJ2-2|TRBD2
CASSVVLAGEGTGELFF
TGTGCCAGCAGCGTAGTCCTAGCGGGAGAGGGGACCGGGGAGCTGTTTTTT
>NA|TRBV5-1|TRBJ2-3|TRBD2
CASSSGGFTDTQYF
TGCGCCAGCAGCTCGGGGGGGTTCACAGATACGCAGTATTTT
>NA|TRBV28|TRBJ2-2|NA
CASSSSGAPNTGELFF
TGTGCCAGCAGTTCGTCAGGGGCTCCGAACACCGGGGAGCTGTTTTTT
>once|TRBV5-4|TRBJ2-1|NA
CASSLGGGSTYNEQFF
TGTGCCAGCAGCTTGGGAGGCGGGTCCACCTACAATGAGCAGTTCTTC
>NA|TRBV30|TRBJ2-6|NA
CAWSVGRAGANVLTF
TGTGCCTGGAGTGTAGGCAGGGCTGGGGCCAACGTCCTGACTTTC
>NA|TRBV20-1|TRBJ1-4|TRBD1
CSASPRGPNEKLFF
TGCAGTGCTAGTCCCAGGGGGCCTAATGAAAAACTGTTTTTT
>once|TRBV6-5|TRBJ1-2|TRBD1
CASSYGRQGLAGYTF
TGTGCCAGCAGTTACGGCAGACAGGGCTTGGCGGGCTACACCTTC
>NA|TRBV11-2|TRBJ1-3|NA
CASSLDLSGNTIYF
TGTGCCAGCAGCTTAGACCTCTCTGGAAACACCATATATTTT
>NA|TRBV15|TRBJ2-2|NA
CATSSQAGTATGELFF
TGTGCCACCAGCAGTCAGGCGGGGACGGCTACCGGGGAGCTGTTTTTT
>NA|TRBV5-1|TRBJ2-1|TRBD2
CASSGSGRAYNEQFF
TGCGCCAGCAGCGGAAGCGGGAGGGCCTACAATGAGCAGTTCTTC
>NA|TRBV6-2/TRBV6-3|TRBJ2-1|NA
CASSPLRGIHNEQFF
TGTGCCAGCAGTCCCCTTAGGGGGATCCACAATGAGCAGTTCTTC
>NA|TRBV30|TRBJ2-5|TRBD1
CAWRGPGQGMEETQYF
TGTGCCTGGAGAGGACCCGGACAGGGGATGGAAGAGACCCAGTACTTC
>NA|TRBV7-9|TRBJ2-7|TRBD2
CASSTTSGTSYEQYF
TGTGCCAGCAGCACTACTAGCGGGACCTCCTACGAGCAGTACTTC
>NA|TRBV18|TRBJ2-7|NA
CASSVSDSYEQYF
TGTGCCAGCTCAGTGTCGGACAGCTACGAGCAGTACTTC
>NA|TRBV7-3|TRBJ2-1|NA
CASSFPGGNEQFF
TGTGCCAGCAGCTTCCCCGGGGGCAATGAGCAGTTCTTC
>once|TRBV10-3|TRBJ2-1|NA
CAISERSSSSNEQFF
TGTGCCATCAGTGAGCGGAGTTCGAGCTCCAATGAGCAGTTCTTC